The T cell receptor (beta chain) described here comes from a study of CD8+ T cells in alopecia areata. Whole-study findings and limits: Resident alphabeta T-cell populations of normal skin are likewise subject to sequencing in scalp samples.

There are a few counts of this clone. Its antigen is not identified. Isolated RNA was reverse transcribed into cDNA used as the sequencing template. Sequencing was performed with immunoSEQ multiplex PCR; in TCRdb, only in-frame clones are kept and a portion is missing. Among about 290,000 clones, 58% were seen once, and the ten largest hold approximately 1.8%. As to treatment: oral pan-JAK inhibitor, 5-10 mg twice daily. Sorting separated CD4+ and CD8+ T cells out of PBMCs. The receptor comes from a human donor with alopecia areata. The material sequenced was CD4+ T cells sorted from blood, taken at week 24, from a patient treated with tofacitinib.

The CDR3 loop reads CASREFGSTNEKLFF. The CDR3 nucleotides are TGTGCCAGCCGGGAGTTCGGATCAACTAATGAAAAACTGTTTTTT. V is TRBV27 and J is TRBJ1-4; D is ambiguous. Trimming pared 8 bases from V and 0 bases from J, leaving 13 bases between. Germline assignment: CDR1 MNHEY and CDR2 SMNVEV (reference sequence). The CDR3 extends over 15 amino acids.